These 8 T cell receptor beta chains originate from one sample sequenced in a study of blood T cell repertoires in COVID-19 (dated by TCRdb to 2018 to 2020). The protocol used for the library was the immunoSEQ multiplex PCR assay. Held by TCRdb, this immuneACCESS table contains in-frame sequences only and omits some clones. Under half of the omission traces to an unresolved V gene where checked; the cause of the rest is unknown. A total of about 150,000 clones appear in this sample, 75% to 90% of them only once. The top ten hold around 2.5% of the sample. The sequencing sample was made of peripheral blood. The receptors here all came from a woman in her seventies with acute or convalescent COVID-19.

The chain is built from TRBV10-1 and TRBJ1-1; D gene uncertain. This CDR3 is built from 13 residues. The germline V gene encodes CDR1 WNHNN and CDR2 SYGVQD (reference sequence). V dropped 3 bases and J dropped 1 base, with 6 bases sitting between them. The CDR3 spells CASSEAGNTEAFF. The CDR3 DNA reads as TGCGCCAGCAGTGAAGCAGGGAACACTGAAGCTTTCTTT.

The CDR3 nucleotides read TGCGCCAGCAGCCCCCAGGTCGCGAACACTGAAGCTTTCTTT. This codes for CASSPQVANTEAFF. The chain combines TRBV5-1 with TRBJ1-1; no reliable D call. Trimming left V 4 bases short and J 1 base short, with 11 bases between. The CDR3 sequence is 14 residues long. Germline loops: CDR1 SGHRS, CDR2 YFSETQ.

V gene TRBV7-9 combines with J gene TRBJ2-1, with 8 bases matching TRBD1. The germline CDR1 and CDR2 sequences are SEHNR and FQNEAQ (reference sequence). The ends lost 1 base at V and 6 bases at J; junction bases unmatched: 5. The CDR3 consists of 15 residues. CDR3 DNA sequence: TGTGCCAGCAGCTTAGTCACGACAGGGGCCAATGAGCAGTTCTTC. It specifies CASSLVTTGANEQFF.

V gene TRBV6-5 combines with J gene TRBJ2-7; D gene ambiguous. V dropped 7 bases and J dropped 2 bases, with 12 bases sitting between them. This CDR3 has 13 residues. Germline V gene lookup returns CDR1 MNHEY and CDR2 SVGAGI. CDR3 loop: CASTAGTPYEQYF. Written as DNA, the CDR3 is TGTGCCAGCACCGCAGGAACCCCCTACGAGCAGTACTTC.

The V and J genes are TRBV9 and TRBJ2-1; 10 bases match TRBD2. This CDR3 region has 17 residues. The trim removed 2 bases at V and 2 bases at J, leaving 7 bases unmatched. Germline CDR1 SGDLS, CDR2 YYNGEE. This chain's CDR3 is CASSVGPLAGPYNEQFF. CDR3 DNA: TGTGCCAGCAGCGTGGGGCCACTAGCGGGGCCCTACAATGAGCAGTTCTTC.

The CDR3 DNA reads TGTGCCAGCAGTTACTCCGCCGGTAGCAATCAGCCCCAGCATTTT. It encodes CASSYSAGSNQPQHF. The rearrangement links TRBV6-5 to TRBJ1-5, with D hard to call. Germline V gives CDR1 MNHEY, CDR2 SVGAGI. V was clipped by 0 bases and J by 0 bases, with 6 bases between them. This CDR3 is built from 15 residues.

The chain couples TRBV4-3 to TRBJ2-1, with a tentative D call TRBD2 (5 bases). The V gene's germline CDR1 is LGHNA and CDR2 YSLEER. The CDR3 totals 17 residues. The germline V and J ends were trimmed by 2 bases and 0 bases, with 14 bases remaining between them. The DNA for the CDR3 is TGCGCCAGCAGCCAACATAGTCCGGGGAGCTCCTACAATGAGCAGTTCTTC. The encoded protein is CASSQHSPGSSYNEQFF.

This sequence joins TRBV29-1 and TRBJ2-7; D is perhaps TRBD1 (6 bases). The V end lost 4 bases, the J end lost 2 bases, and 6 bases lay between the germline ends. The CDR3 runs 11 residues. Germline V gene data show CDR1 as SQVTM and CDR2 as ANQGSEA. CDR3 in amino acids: CSVGDTYEQYF. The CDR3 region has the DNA TGCAGCGTTGGGGACACCTACGAGCAGTACTTC.